This record covers a single T cell receptor beta chain. The antigen remains unidentified. This specimen comes from a study of shared clonotypes between healthy human individuals. Study-wide results and limits: The study found approximately 5% of naive CD4 clonotypes shared across a few donors.

Donors included only healthy HIV-negative adults lacking recent acute infections or vaccinations. The CDR3 runs to 13 residues. Germline V CDR1 and CDR2: SNHLY, FYNNEI. J gave up 1 base and V 10 bases, and 4 bases lay outside the gene matches. TCRdb keeps only in-frame clones here, not all; method: immunoSEQ multiplex PCR. Of approximately 2,000,000 clones listed, just under 95% are singletons. The source of this sequence is a man between 18 and 35 years old in good health. Some clones in this sample may be carry-over from other donors' samples. The rearrangement links TRBV2 to TRBJ1-1; 9 nucleotides align to TRBD1. Sequenced input: naive CD4+ T cells from PBMCs. The subset denotes: CD45RA+ positively selected. The CDR3 is CATMGQGNTEAFF. The CDR3 bases are TGTGCCACTATGGGACAGGGGAACACTGAAGCTTTCTTT.